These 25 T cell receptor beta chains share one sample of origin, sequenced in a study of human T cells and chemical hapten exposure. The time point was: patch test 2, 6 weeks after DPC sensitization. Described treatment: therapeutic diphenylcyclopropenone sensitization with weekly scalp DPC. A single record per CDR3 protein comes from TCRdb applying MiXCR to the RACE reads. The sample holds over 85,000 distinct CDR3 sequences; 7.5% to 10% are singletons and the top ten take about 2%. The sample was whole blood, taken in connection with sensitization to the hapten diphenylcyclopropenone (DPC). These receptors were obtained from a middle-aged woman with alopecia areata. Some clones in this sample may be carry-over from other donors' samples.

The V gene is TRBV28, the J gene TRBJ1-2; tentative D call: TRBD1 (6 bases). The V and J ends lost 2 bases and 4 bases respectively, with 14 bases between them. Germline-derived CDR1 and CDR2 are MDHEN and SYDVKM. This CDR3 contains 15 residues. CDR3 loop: CASSLGQILRYGYTF. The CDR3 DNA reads TGTGCCAGCAGTTTAGGACAGATCCTACGCTATGGCTACACCTTC.

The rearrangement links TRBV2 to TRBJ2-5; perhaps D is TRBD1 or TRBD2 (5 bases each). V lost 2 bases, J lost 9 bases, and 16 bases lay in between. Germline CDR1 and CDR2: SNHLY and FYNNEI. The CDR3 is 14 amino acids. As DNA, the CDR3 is TGTGCCAGCAGTGAATTGGGGACCCGGTGGGCCCAGTACTTC. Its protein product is CASSELGTRWAQYF.

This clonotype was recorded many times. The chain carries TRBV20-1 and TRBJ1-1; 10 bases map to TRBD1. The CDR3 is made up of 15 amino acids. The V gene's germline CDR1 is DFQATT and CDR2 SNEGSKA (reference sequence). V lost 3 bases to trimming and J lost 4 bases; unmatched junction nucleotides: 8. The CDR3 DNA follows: TGCAGTGCTAGGGCTCGGGGACAGGGGTCCACTGAAGCTTTCTTT. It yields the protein CSARARGQGSTEAFF.

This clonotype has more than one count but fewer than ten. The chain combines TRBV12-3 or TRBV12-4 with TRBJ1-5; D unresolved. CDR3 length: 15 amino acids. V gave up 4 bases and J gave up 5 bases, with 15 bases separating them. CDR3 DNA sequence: TGTGCCAGCAGTTGGCTTGCAGGAGGAGATCAGCCCCAGCATTTT. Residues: CASSWLAGGDQPQHF.

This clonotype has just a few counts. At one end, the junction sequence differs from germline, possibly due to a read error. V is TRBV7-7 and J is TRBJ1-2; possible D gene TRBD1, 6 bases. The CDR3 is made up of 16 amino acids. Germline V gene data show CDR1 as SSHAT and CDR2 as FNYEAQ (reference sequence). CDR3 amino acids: CASNPSLTGHYYGYTF. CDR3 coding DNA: TGTGCTAGCAACCCCTCATTAACAGGGCATTACTATGGCTACACCTTC.

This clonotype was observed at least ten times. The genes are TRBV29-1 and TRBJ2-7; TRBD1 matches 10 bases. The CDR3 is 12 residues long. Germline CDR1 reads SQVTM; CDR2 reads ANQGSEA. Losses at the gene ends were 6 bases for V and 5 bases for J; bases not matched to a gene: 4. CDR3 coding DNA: TGCAGCGTGGACAGGGGGACTGACGAGCAGTACTTC. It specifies CSVDRGTDEQYF.

CDR3 protein: CASSFTAGGGTDTQYF. CDR3 DNA sequence: TGTGCCAGCAGCTTCACAGCGGGAGGGGGGACAGATACGCAGTATTTT. The genes are TRBV28 and TRBJ2-3, with TRBD2 identical over 10 bases. The length of the CDR3 is 16 residues. With V trimmed by 6 bases and J by 3 bases, 9 bases remained unmatched. The germline CDR1 and CDR2 sequences are MDHEN and SYDVKM.

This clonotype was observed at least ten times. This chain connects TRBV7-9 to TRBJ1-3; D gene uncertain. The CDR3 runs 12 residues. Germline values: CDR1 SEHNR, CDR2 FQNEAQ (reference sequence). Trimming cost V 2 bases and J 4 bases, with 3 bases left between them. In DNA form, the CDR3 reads TGTGCCAGCAGCTTACAAGGAAACACCATATATTTT. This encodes CASSLQGNTIYF.

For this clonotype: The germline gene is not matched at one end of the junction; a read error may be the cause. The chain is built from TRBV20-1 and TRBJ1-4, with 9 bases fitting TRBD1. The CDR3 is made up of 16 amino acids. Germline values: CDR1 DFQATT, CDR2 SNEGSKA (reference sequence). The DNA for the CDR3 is TGCAGTGCTAGGCCACTGGCACAGGGGGCGAATGGAAAACTGTTTTTT. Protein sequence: CSARPLAQGANGKLFF.

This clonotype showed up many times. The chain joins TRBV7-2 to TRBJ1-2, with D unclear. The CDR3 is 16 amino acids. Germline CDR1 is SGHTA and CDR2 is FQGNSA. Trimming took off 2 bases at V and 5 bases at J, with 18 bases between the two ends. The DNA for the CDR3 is TGTGCCAGCAGCTTATCCCCGGTACAGACCGGTTATGGCTACACCTTC. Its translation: CASSLSPVQTGYGYTF. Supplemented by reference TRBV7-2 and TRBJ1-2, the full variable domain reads GAGVSQSPSNKVTEKGKDVELRCDPISGHTALYWYRQSLGQGLEFLIYFQGNSAPDKSGLPSDRFSAERTGGSVSTLTIQRTQQEDSAVYLCASSLSPVQTGYGYTFGSGTRLTVV.

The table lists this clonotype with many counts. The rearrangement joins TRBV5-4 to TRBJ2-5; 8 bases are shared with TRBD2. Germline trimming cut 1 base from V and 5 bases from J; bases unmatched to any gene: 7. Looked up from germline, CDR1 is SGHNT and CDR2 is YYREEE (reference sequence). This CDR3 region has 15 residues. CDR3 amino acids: CASSLWGSGKETQYF. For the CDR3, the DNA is TGTGCCAGCAGCTTGTGGGGTAGCGGGAAGGAGACCCAGTACTTC.

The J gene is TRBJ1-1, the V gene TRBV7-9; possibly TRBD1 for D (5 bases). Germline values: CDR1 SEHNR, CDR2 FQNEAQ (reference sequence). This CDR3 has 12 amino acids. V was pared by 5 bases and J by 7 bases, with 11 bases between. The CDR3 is CASSQGPNEAFF. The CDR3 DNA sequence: TGTGCCAGCAGCCAGGGACCGAATGAAGCTTTCTTT.

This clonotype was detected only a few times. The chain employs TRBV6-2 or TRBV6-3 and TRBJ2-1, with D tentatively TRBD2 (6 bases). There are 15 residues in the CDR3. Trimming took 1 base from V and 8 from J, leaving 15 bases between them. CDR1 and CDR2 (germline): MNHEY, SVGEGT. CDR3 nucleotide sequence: TGTGCCAGCAGTTACTGGGACTTGAATGCAGATGAGCAGTTCTTC. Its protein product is CASSYWDLNADEQFF.

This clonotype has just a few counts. The CDR3 coding sequence is TGTGCCAGCAGCTTAGGTTCAGGCGGGAGGACCTACGAGCAGTACTTC. Translated, it gives CASSLGSGGRTYEQYF. The chain links TRBV7-9 to TRBJ2-7; 8 positions agree with TRBD2. In germline, CDR1 is SEHNR, CDR2 FQNEAQ (reference sequence). The junction had 7 bases not matched to a gene; V was cut back by 1 base and J by 2 bases. The CDR3 has 16 amino acids.

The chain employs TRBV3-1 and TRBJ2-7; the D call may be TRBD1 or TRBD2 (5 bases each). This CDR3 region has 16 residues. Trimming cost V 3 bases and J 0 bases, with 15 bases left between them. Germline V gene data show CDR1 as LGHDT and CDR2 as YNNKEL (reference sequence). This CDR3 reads CASSQGEWGLSYEQYF. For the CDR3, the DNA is TGTGCCAGCAGCCAGGGGGAATGGGGCCTCTCCTACGAGCAGTACTTC.

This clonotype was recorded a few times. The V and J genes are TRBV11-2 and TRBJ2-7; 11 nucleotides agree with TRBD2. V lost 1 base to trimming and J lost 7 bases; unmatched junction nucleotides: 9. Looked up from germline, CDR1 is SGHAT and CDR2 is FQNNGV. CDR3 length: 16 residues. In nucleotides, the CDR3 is TGTGCCAGCAGCTTAGCAGGACTAGCGGGTTCTCGGGAGCAGTACTTC. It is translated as CASSLAGLAGSREQYF.

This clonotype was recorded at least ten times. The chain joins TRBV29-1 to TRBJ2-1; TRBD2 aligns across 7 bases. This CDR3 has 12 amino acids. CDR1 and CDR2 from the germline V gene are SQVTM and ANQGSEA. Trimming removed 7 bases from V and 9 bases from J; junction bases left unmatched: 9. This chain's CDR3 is CSGTTSRVEQFF. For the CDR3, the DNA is TGCAGCGGTACGACTAGCCGCGTTGAGCAGTTCTTC.

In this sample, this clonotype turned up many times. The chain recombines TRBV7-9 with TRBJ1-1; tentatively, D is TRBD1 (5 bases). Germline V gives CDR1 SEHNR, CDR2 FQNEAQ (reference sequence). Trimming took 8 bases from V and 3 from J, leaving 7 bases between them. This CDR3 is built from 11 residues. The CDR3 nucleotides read TGTGCCAGCGTAGGGGACACTGAAGCTTTCTTT. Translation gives CASVGDTEAFF.

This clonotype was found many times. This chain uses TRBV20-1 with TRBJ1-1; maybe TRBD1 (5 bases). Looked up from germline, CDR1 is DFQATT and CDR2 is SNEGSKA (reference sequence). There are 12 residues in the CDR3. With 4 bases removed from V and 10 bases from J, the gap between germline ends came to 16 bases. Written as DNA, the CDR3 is TGCAGTGCTAAGGGGCCCGAGGTGGTAGCTTTCTTT. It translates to CSAKGPEVVAFF.

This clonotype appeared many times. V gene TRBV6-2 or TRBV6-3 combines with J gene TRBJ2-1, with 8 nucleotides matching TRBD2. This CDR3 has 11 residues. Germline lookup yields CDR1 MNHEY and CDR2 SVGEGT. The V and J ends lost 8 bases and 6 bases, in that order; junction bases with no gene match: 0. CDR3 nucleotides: TGTGCCAGCCGGGAGGGCAATGAGCAGTTCTTC. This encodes CASREGNEQFF.

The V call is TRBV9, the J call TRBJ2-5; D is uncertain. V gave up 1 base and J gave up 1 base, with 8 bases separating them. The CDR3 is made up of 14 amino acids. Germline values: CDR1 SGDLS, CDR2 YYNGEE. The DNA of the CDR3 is TGTGCCAGCAGCGTAAAGGGCATCCAAGAGACCCAGTACTTC. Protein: CASSVKGIQETQYF.

The CDR3 region is CSVDGDTLTDTQYF. DNA for the CDR3: TGCAGCGTTGACGGAGACACCCTCACAGATACGCAGTATTTT. This sequence joins TRBV29-1 and TRBJ2-3; D is unclear. The CDR3 is 14 residues long. From germline, CDR1 is SQVTM and CDR2 ANQGSEA. V was shortened by 3 bases and J by 2 bases, with 12 bases between the two germline ends.

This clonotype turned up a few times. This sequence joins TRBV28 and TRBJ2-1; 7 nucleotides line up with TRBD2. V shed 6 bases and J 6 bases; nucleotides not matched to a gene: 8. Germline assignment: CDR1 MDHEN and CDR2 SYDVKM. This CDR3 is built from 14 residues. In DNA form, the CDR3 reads TGTGCCAGCAGCCGCCCCGGGAGGAGCAATGAGCAGTTCTTC. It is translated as CASSRPGRSNEQFF.

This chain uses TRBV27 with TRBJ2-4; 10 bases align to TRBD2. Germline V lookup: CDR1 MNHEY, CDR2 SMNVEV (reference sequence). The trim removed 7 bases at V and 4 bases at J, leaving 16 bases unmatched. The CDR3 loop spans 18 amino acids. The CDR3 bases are TGTGCCAGCAAGAAAGGCTGGATACTAGCGGGACGGAAAAACATTCAGTACTTC. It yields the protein CASKKGWILAGRKNIQYF.

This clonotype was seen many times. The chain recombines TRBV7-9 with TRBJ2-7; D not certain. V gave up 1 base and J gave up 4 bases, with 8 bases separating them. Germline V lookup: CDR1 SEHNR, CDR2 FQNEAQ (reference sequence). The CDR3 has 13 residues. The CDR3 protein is CASSLGRVYEQYF. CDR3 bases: TGTGCCAGCAGCTTAGGTAGGGTATACGAGCAGTACTTC.